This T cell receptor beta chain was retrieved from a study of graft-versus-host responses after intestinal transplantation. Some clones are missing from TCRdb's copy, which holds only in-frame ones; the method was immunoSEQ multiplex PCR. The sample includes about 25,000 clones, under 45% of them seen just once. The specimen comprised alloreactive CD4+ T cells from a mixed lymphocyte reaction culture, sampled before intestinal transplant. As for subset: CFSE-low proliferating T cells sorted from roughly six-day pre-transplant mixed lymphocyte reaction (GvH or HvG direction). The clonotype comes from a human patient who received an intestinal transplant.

CDR3 sequence: CASSLGQLYGYTF. Here the CDR3 DNA reads TGTGCCAGCAGCTTAGGACAGCTTTATGGCTACACCTTC. This chain joins TRBV5-4 and TRBJ1-2, with a tentative D call TRBD1 (6 bases). Trimming shortened V by 2 bases and J by 5 bases, and 10 bases separated the two germline ends. The length of the CDR3 is 13 residues. The V gene's germline CDR1 is SGHNT and CDR2 YYREEE (reference sequence).